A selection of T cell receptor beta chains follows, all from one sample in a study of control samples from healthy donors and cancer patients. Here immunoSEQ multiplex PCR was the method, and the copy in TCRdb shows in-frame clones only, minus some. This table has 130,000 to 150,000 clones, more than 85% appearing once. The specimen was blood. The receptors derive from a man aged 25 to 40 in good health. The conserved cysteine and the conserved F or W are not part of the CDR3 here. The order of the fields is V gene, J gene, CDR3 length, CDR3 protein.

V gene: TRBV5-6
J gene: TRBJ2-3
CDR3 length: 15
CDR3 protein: ASSWGLSQGLPDTQY

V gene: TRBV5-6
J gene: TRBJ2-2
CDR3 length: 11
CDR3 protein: ASSFLNTGELF

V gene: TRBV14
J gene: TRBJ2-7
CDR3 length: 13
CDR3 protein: ASSPLGQGLYEQY

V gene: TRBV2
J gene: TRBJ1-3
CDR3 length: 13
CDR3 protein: ASSRGQLPGNTIY

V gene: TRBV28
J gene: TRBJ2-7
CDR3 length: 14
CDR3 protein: ASLSLDRGPGYEQY

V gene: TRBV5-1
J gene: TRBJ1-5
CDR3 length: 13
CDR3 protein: ASSLDGGAWQPQH

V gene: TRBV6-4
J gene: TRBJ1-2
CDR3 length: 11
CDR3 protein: ASSRGGDYGYT

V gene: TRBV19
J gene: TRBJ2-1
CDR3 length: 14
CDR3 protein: ASSFDGTSVYNEQF

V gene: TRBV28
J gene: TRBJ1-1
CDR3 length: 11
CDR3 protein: ASSLEMNTEAF

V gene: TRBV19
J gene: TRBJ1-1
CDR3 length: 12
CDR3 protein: ASTYGQTNTEAF

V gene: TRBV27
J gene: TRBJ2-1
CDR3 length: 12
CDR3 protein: ASSLGLAYNEQF

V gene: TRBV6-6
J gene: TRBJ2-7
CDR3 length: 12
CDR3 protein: ASSYLEDSREQY

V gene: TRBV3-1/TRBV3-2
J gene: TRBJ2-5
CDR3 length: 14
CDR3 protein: ASSHRTSLGQETQY

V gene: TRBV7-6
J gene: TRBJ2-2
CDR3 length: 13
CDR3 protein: ASSLRGSGTGELF

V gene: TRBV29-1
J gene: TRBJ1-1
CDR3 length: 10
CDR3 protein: SGRGSRTEAF

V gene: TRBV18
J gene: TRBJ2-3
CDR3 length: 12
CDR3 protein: ASSPPTGTDTQY

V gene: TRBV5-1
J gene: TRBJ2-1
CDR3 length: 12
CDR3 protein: ASSGQGDYNEQF